This TCR beta chain was documented in a study of shared clonotypes between healthy human individuals. As concerns this clone: Its antigen is still unknown.

Among the donors, all were Caucasian adults who lived in Nashville, Tennessee. The CDR3 length is 15 residues. Trimming left V 4 bases short and J 5 bases short, with 19 bases between. CDR1 SGDLS and CDR2 YYNGEE come from the germline V gene. Study findings and constraints: Depth was large, yet rarefaction showed that sorted-subset sequencing was incomplete. Among donors, sharing of clonotypes was expected to be affected by sequencing depth.

Authors' data handling: ImmunoSEQ yielded junction-only sequences lacking quality scores, so filtering differed. This table comes from immunoSEQ multiplex PCR, and its TCRdb copy is limited to in-frame clones, with some not included. From that table come the V and J calls and clone size; the DNA was used to work out D and trimming. The data show 1.6 million or so clones, roughly 97% seen once. Source material: naive CD4+ T cells sorted from blood. Sample subset: CD45RA+ positively selected. This receptor was identified in a man aged 25-45 years in good health. The chain combines TRBV9 with TRBJ2-7; no reliable D call. Written as DNA, the CDR3 is TGTGCCAGCAGCCCAAGGGCGAATGCCTTTGACGAGCAGTACTTC. Translating gives CASSPRANAFDEQYF.